The source of this T cell receptor beta chain is a study of CD8 T cells in ankylosing spondylitis. This clonotype was recorded many times. What it recognizes is unknown. General observations from the study: A TCR beta motif of fewer than ten highly homologous variants seemed to mark ankylosing spondylitis blood. Peripheral blood held disease-linked clones only at relatively low frequency, and these were CD8+. The study looked at matched synovial fluid samples from ankylosing spondylitis patients. Disease-linked clones were reported to be significantly enriched there.

Per germline, CDR1 LGHNA and CDR2 YSLEER. This CDR3 region has 14 residues. V was clipped by 0 bases and J by 7 bases, with 10 bases between them. It was by quantitative 5'-RACE with molecular barcodes that TCR beta libraries were made. TCRdb ran MiXCR on the 5' RACE reads and lists one entry per CDR3 protein. Of about 140,000 distinct CDR3 sequences listed, 6% to 8.5% are singletons. The sequencing sample was made of blood, either unsorted or a sorted T cell fraction (not recorded which). The sequence derives from a female donor with ankylosing spondylitis or in good health (not recorded which). The chain uses TRBV4-3 and TRBJ2-1; D is unresolved. The CDR3 here is CASSQDFGMNEQFF. The CDR3 nucleotides are TGCGCCAGCAGCCAAGATTTCGGAATGAATGAGCAGTTCTTC.